Reported below is one T cell receptor (beta chain). The target antigen is unknown. When replicate PCRs were run on sorted subsets, they used 200 to 250 ng DNA, about 30,000 T cell genomes. Using immunoSEQ multiplex PCR, the repertoire was profiled, and TCRdb retains in-frame clones only, with some absent. The table lists around 1.6 million clones, 95% to 99% of them singletons. These data are taken from a study of shared clonotypes between healthy human individuals. Study summary: CD8 memory received one plate per donor, CD8 naive two, CD4 memory three and CD4 naive three. General study results and limits: Generation probability values for non-shared clonotypes were lower than those for clonotypes shared by all four donors. Deeper or shallower sequencing was expected to change how clonotypes are shared among donors.

The germline V gene has CDR1 KGHSH and CDR2 LQKENI. The V gene end was trimmed by 1 base and the J gene end by 6 bases; junction bases not matched to a gene: 8. This CDR3 comprises 16 residues. J is TRBJ1-5 and V is TRBV18, with TRBD1 identical over 8 bases. Sequencing input: naive CD4+ T cells sorted from blood. As to subset: CD45RA+ positively selected. The sequence was collected from a man younger than 45 in good health. The CDR3 loop reads CASSPRTGGRGQPQHF. DNA of the CDR3: TGTGCCAGCTCACCACGTACAGGGGGACGGGGTCAGCCCCAGCATTTT.